Following are 15 T cell receptor beta chains from one sample sequenced in a study of T cells after yellow fever vaccination. TCRdb re-called the 5' RACE reads through MiXCR, storing one row per CDR3 protein. The profile covers some 560,000 distinct CDR3 sequences, with around a sixth appearing a single time and 15% to 20% taken by the ten largest. Source: PBMCs, taken 5 to 6 days after the first yellow fever vaccination. These receptor sequences come from a young man who received the YFV17D yellow fever vaccine.

The chain is built from TRBV25-1 and TRBJ1-5, with a tentative D call TRBD1 (5 bases). The CDR3 is 13 residues long. Trimming stripped 10 bases from V and 3 bases from J, with 13 bases between. Germline lookup yields CDR1 MGHDK and CDR2 SYGVNS. The CDR3 region has the DNA TGTGCCACACAACAGGCGGTCAATCAGCCCCAGCATTTT. Translated: CATQQAVNQPQHF.

The chain joins TRBV7-9 to TRBJ2-5, with D tentatively TRBD1 or TRBD2 (7 bases each). The CDR3 spans 14 residues. Trimming removed 4 bases from V and 4 bases from J, with 13 bases in between. Per the germline V gene, CDR1 is SEHNR and CDR2 is FQNEAQ (reference sequence). The CDR3 loop reads CASSSQGGTETQYF. CDR3 nucleotides: TGTGCCAGCAGCTCGCAGGGGGGGACAGAGACCCAGTACTTC.

The sample holds a few counts of this clonotype. The chain employs TRBV7-3 and TRBJ2-5; 8 positions match TRBD2. Germline V lookup: CDR1 SGHTA, CDR2 FQGTGA. CDR3 length: 18 amino acids. V trimming: 4 bases; J trimming: 0 bases; junction bases outside the gene matches: 13. The CDR3 is CASSSRPVLAGNQETQYF. The DNA of the CDR3 is TGTGCCAGCAGCTCCCGCCCGGTGTTAGCGGGGAACCAAGAGACCCAGTACTTC.

The chain links TRBV7-9 to TRBJ2-5, with D perhaps given as TRBD1 or TRBD2 (6 bases each). Trimming pared 6 bases from V and 5 bases from J, leaving 13 bases between. The CDR3 is 13 amino acids. Germline loops: CDR1 SEHNR, CDR2 FQNEAQ (reference sequence). This CDR3 is CASSRGGYETQYF. In DNA, the CDR3 is TGTGCCAGCAGTCGAGGGGGGTACGAGACCCAGTACTTC.

The chain recombines TRBV20-1 with TRBJ2-3; 7 bases fit TRBD2. Germline V CDR1 and CDR2: DFQATT, SNEGSKA (reference sequence). The CDR3 runs to 16 residues. V shed 3 bases, J shed 5 bases, and the junction held 14 bases outside the gene matches. CDR3 protein: CSASALGRGVGDTQYF. The CDR3 DNA reads as TGCAGTGCTAGCGCGCTAGGTCGGGGGGTTGGAGATACGCAGTATTTT.

This clonotype has just a few counts. The chain is built from TRBV4-3 and TRBJ2-5, with TRBD2 as a possible D gene (5 bases). This CDR3 region has 14 residues. Trimming shortened V by 0 bases and J by 4 bases, and 9 bases separated the two germline ends. The germline CDR1 and CDR2 sequences are LGHNA and YSLEER. The CDR3: CASSQETRVETQYF. The CDR3 coding sequence is TGCGCCAGCAGCCAAGAAACTAGGGTAGAGACCCAGTACTTC.

This clonotype was recorded at least ten times. V gene TRBV25-1 combines with J gene TRBJ1-2; D might be TRBD1 (5 bases). This CDR3 region has 13 residues. Germline CDR1 reads MGHDK; CDR2 reads SYGVNS. V was pared by 4 bases and J by 8 bases, with 14 bases between. The DNA for the CDR3 is TGTGCCAGCAGTGTCGGTGCTCCAGGGGGCTACACCTTC. The encoded protein is CASSVGAPGGYTF.

J is TRBJ1-6 and V is TRBV5-1; D not certain. The CDR3 spans 15 residues. Germline CDR1 is SGHRS and CDR2 is YFSETQ. The germline V and J ends were trimmed by 1 base and 7 bases, with 12 bases remaining between them. The CDR3 region has the DNA TGCGCCAGCAGCTTGTTACCGGACCTCAATTCACCCCTCCACTTT. It codes for CASSLLPDLNSPLHF.

The sample holds a few counts of this clonotype. This chain links TRBV27 with TRBJ2-7; 9 nucleotides line up with TRBD1. This CDR3 spans 15 amino acids. Germline values: CDR1 MNHEY, CDR2 SMNVEV (reference sequence). V lost 5 bases, J lost 5 bases, and 10 bases stayed unmatched. CDR3: CASSATGTGYNEQYF. The CDR3 nucleotides read TGTGCCAGCAGTGCAACCGGGACAGGGTACAACGAGCAGTACTTC.

This clonotype showed up many times. The chain links TRBV29-1 to TRBJ2-7; the D gene is possibly TRBD2 (5 bases). The CDR3 length is 12 residues. Germline V lookup: CDR1 SQVTM, CDR2 ANQGSEA. V lost 5 bases and J 3 bases, leaving 11 bases between the germline ends. The CDR3 reads CSVSPGNYEQYF. In nucleotides, the CDR3 is TGCAGCGTTTCTCCGGGAAACTACGAGCAGTACTTC.

V and J are TRBV5-1 and TRBJ2-7; D not certain. This CDR3 has 12 residues. Per the germline V gene, CDR1 is SGHRS and CDR2 is YFSETQ. The V end was cut by 0 bases, the J end by 6 bases, with 7 bases between. The CDR3 DNA reads TGCGCCAGCAGCTTGGAAGGCCCCGAGCAGTACTTC. Encoded protein: CASSLEGPEQYF.

Ten or more counts support this clonotype. The chain combines TRBV20-1 with TRBJ2-1; TRBD2 matches at 8 bases. Germline loops: CDR1 DFQATT, CDR2 SNEGSKA (reference sequence). The CDR3 runs to 12 residues. V lost 6 bases to trimming and J lost 4 bases; unmatched junction nucleotides: 2. CDR3 region: CSATGGYNEQFF. CDR3 in DNA: TGCAGTGCCACGGGGGGGTACAATGAGCAGTTCTTC.

V is TRBV13 and J is TRBJ2-4; D not certain. The germline CDR1 and CDR2 sequences are PRHDT and FYEKMQ (reference sequence). V gave up 4 bases and J gave up 9 bases, with 13 bases separating them. This CDR3 is 13 amino acids long. CDR3 sequence (DNA): TGTGCCAGCAGCTCCACCAGTTCAGTCATTCAGTACTTC. Its protein is CASSSTSSVIQYF. The variable domain in full, completed from reference TRBV13 and TRBJ2-4, reads AAGVIQSPRHLIKEKRETATLKCYPIPRHDTVYWYQQGPGQDPQFLISFYEKMQSDKGSIPDRFSAQQFSDYHSELNMSSLELGDSALYFCASSSTSSVIQYFGAGTRLSVL.

This clonotype was detected only a few times. The chain employs TRBV5-6 and TRBJ1-1; TRBD1 is a possible D gene (6 bases). The germline V and J ends were trimmed by 1 base and 1 base, with 11 bases remaining between them. The CDR3 runs to 15 residues. Germline lookup yields CDR1 SGHDT and CDR2 YYEEEE. The CDR3 DNA sequence: TGTGCCAGCAGCTTGTGGGGGGCCACGAACACTGAAGCTTTCTTT. It is translated as CASSLWGATNTEAFF. Drawing the rest from reference TRBV5-6 and TRBJ1-1, the complete variable domain is DAGVTQSPTHLIKTRGQQVTLRCSPKSGHDTVSWYQQALGQGPQFIFQYYEEEERQRGNFPDRFSGHQFPNYSSELNVNALLLGDSALYLCASSLWGATNTEAFFGQGTRLTVV.

The V gene is TRBV12-3 or TRBV12-4, the J gene TRBJ1-3; no clear D. The CDR3 consists of 14 residues. The V and J ends lost 5 bases and 3 bases respectively, with 11 bases between them. The chain's CDR3 is CASSPREIGNTIYF. The CDR3 bases are TGTGCCAGCAGTCCCCGGGAAATTGGAAACACCATATATTTT.